This TCR beta chain appears in the sequencing data of a study of patients and donors after allogeneic stem cell transplantation. TCRdb independently ran MiXCR on the RT-PCR reads; one entry per CDR3 protein. The sample carries approximately 140,000 distinct CDR3 sequences, over 30% recorded once. The CDR3 totals 14 residues. V gave up 4 bases and J gave up 0 bases, with 12 bases separating them. The V gene's germline CDR1 is SQVTM and CDR2 ANQGSEA. Source material: blood, either unsorted or a sorted T cell fraction (not recorded which). The V call is TRBV29-1, the J call TRBJ1-1, with D unclear. The clonotype originates from a human donor who was either an allogeneic HSCT recipient or a stem cell or donor lymphocyte infusion donor (not recorded which). It is not recorded whose cells these are; they may come from a transplant donor. CDR3: CSVAGQIMNTEAFF. The CDR3 DNA is TGCAGCGTTGCCGGCCAGATAATGAACACTGAAGCTTTCTTT.